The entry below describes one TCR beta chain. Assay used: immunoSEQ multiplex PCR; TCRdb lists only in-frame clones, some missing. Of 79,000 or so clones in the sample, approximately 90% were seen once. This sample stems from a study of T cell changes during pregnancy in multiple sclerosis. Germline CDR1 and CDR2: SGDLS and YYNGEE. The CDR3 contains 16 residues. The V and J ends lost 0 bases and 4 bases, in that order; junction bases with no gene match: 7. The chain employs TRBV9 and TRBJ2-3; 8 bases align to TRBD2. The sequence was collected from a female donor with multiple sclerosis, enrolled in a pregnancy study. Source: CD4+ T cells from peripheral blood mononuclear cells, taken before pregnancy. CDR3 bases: TGTGCCAGCAGCGTAGGGATAGCGGGGCCCCCAGATACGCAGTATTTT. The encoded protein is CASSVGIAGPPDTQYF.